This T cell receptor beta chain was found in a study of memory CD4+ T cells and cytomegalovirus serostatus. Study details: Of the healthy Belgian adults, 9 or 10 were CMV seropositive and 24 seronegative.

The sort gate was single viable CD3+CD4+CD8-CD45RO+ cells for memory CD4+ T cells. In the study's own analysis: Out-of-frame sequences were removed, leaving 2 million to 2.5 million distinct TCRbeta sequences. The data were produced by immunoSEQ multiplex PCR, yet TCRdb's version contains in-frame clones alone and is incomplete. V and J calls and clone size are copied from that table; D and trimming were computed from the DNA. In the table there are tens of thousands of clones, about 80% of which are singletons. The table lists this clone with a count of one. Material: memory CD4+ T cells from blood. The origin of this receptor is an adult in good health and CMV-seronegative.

CDR3 sequence (DNA): TGTGCCAGCAGGACGAAAACCGACGAGAATTCACCCCTCCACTTT. Protein: CASRTKTDENSPLHF. The chain joins TRBV6-1 to TRBJ1-6; D unresolved. V was trimmed by 6 bases and J by 7 bases, leaving 16 bases between them. CDR1 and CDR2 (germline): MNHNS, SASEGT. The CDR3 is 15 residues long.